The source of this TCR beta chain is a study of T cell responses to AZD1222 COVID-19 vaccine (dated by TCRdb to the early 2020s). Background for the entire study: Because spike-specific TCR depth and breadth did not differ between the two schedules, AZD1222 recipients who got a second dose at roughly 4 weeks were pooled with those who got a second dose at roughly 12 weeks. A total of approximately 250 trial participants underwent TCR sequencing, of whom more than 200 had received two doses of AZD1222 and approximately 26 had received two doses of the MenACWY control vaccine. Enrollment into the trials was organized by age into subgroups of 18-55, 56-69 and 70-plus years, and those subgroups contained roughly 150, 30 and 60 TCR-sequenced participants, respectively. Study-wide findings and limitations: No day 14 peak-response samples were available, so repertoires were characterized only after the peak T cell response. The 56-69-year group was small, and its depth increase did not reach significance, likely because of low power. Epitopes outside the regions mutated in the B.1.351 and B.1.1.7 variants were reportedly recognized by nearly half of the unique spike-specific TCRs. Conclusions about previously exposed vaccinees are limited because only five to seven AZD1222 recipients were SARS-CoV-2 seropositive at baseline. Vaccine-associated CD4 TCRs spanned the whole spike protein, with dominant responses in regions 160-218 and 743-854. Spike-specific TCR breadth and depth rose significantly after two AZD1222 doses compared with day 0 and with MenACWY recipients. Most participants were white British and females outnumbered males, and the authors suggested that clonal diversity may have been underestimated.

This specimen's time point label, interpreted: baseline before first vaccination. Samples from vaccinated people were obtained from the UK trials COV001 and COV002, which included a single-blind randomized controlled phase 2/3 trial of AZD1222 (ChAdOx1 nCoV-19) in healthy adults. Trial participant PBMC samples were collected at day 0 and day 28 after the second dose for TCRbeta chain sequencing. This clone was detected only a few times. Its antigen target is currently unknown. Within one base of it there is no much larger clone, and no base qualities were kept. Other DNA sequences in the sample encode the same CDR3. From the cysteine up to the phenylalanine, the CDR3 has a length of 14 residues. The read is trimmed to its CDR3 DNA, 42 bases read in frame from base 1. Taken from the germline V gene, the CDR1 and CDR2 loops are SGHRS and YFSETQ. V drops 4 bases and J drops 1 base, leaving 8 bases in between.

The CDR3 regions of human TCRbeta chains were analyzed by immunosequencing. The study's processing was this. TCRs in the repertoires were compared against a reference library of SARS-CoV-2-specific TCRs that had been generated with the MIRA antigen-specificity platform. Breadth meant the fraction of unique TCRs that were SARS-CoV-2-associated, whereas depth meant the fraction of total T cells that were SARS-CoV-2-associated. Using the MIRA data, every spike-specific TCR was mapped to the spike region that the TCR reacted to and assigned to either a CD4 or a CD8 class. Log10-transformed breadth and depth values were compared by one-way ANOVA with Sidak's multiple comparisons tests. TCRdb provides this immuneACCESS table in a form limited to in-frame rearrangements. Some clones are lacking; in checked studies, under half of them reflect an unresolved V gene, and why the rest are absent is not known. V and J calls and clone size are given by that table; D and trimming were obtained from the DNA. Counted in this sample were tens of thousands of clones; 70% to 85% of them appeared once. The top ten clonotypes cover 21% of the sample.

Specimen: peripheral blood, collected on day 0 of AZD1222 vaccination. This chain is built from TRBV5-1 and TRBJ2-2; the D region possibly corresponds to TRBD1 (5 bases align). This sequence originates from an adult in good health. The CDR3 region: CASSVGQNTGELFF. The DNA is TGCGCCAGCAGCGTAGGACAGAACACCGGGGAGCTGTTTTTT.